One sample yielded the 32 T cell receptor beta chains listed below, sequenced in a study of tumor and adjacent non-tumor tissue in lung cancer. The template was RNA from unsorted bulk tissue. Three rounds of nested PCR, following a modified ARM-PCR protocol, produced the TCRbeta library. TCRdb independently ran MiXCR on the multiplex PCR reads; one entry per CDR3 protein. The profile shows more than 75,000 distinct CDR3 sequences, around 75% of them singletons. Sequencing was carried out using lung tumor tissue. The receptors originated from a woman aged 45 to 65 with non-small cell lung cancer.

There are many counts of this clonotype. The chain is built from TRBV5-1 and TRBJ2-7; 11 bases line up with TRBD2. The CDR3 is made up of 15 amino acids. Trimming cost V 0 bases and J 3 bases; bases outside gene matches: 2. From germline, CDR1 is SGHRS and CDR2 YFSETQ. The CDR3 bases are TGCGCCAGCAGCTTGGAAACTAGCGGGAGCTACGAGCAGTACTTC. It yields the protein CASSLETSGSYEQYF.

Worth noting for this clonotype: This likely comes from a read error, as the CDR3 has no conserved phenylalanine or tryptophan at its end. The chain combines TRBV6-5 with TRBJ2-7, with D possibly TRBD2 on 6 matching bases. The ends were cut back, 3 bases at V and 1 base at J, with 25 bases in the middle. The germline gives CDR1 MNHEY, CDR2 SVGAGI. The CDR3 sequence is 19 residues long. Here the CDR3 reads CASSYRAPGGAFTSYEQYL. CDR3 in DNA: TGTGCCAGCAGTTATAGGGCCCCAGGAGGGGCATTCACTTCCTACGAGCAGTACCTC.

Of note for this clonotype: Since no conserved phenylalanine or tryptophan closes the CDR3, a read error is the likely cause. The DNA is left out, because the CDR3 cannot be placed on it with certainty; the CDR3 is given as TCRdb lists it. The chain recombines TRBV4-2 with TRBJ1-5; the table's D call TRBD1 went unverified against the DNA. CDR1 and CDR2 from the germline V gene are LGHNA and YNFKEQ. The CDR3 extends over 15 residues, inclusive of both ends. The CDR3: CASSRSTGGGQPEHY.

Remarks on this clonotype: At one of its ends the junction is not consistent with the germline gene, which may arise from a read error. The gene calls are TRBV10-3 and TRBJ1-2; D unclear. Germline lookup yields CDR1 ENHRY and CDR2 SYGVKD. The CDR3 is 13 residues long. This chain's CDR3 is CAISDGTNYGNTF. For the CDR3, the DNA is TGTGCCATCAGCGACGGAACTAATTATGGCAACACCTTC.

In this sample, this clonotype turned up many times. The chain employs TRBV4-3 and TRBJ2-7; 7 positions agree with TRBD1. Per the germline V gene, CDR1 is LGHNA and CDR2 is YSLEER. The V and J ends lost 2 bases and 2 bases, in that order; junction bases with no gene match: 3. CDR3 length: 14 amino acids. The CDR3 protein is CASSQTDRTYEQYF. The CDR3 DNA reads TGCGCCAGCAGCCAAACGGACAGGACCTACGAGCAGTACTTC.

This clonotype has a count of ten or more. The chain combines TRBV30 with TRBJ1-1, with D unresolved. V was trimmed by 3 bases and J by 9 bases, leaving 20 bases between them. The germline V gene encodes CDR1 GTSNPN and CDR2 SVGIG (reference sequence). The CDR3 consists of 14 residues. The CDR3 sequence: CAWSLRPLGNQAFF. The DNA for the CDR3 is TGTGCCTGGAGCCTACGACCCCTCGGGAACCAAGCTTTCTTT.

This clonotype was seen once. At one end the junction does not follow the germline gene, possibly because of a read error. This CDR3 reads CSARGEMGIRGVTYEQYF. CDR3 nucleotides: TGCAGTGCTAGAGGGGAAATGGGGATCAGGGGTGTAACCTACGAACAGTACTTC. The genes are TRBV20-1 and TRBJ2-7; D is perhaps TRBD1 (6 bases). The CDR3 contains 18 residues. Germline V gene data show CDR1 as DFQATT and CDR2 as SNEGSKA (reference sequence).

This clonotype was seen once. CDR3 protein: CATNPTGGKNIQYF. In DNA, the CDR3 is TGTGCCACCAATCCGACAGGCGGCAAAAACATTCAGTACTTC. V usage is TRBV12-3 or TRBV12-4 and J usage is TRBJ2-4; possible D gene TRBD1, 6 bases. V shed 10 bases and J shed 3 bases, with 16 bases lying between them. The CDR3 totals 14 residues.

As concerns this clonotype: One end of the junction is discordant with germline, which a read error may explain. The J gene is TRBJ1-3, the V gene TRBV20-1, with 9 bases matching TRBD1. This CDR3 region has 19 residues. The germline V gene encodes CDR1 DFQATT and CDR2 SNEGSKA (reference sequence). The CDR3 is CSARGTGTGIGFAGNTTYF. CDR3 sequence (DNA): TGCAGTGCTAGAGGGACCGGGACAGGGATCGGGTTTGCTGGAAACACCACATATTTT.

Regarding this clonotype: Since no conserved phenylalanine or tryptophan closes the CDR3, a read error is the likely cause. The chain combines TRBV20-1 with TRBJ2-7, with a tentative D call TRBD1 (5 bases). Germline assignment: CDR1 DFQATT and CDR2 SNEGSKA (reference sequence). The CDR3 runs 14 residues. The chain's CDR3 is CNARASTVLNEQYL. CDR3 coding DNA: TGCAATGCCAGAGCCTCGACAGTACTCAACGAGCAGTACCTC.

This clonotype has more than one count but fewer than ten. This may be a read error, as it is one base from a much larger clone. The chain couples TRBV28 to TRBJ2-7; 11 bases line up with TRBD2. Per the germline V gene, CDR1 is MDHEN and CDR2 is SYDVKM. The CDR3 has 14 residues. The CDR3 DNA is TGTGCCAGCAGTCGGCTAGCGGGAGGACACGAGCAGTGCTTC. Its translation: CASSRLAGGHEQCF. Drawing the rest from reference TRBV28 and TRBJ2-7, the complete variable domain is DVKVTQSSRYLVKRTGEKVFLECVQDMDHENMFWYRQDPGLGLRLIYFSYDVKMKEKGDIPEGYSVSREKKERFSLILESASTNQTSMYLCASSRLAGGHEQCFGPGTRLTVT.

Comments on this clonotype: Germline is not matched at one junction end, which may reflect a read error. CDR3 in DNA: TGTGCCAGCAGGCGGGAGGACCCCTACGAGCAGTCCTTC. Protein product: CASRREDPYEQSF. The chain couples TRBV12-3 or TRBV12-4 to TRBJ2-1; TRBD2 agrees at 8 bases. The CDR3 runs to 13 residues.

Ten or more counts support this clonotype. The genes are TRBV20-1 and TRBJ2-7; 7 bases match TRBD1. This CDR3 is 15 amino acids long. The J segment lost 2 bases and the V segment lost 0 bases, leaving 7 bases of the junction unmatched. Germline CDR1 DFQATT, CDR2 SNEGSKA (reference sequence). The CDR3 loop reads CSARDFAGGPYEQYF. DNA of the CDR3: TGCAGTGCTAGAGATTTCGCAGGGGGTCCCTACGAGCAGTACTTC.

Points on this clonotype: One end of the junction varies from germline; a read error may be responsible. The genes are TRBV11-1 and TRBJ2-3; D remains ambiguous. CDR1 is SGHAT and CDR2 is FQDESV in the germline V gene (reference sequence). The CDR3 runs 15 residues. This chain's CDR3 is CASSVSPFPADTQYF. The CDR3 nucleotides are TGTGCCAGCAGCGTAAGTCCCTTCCCAGCAGATACGCAATATTTT.

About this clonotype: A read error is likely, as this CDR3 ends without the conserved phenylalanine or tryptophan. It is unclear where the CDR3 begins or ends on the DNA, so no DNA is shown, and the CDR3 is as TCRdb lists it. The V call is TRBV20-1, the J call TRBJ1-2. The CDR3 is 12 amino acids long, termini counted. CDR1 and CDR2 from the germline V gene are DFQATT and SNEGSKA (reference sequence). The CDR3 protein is CSASYEDYGYIV.

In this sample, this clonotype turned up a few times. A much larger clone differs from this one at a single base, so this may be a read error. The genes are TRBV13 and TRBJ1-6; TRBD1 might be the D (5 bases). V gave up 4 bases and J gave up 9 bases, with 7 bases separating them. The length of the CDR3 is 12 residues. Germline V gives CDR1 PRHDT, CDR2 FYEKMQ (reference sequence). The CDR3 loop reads CASSSDSSPLHF. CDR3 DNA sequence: TGTGCCAGCAGCTCTGACAGTTCACCCCTCCACTTT.

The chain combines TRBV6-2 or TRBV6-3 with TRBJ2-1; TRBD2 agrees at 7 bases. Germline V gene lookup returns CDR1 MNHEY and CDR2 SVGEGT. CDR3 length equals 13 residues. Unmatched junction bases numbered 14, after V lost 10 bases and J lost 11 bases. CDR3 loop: CATASGNYDQQFF. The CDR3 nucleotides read TGTGCCACCGCGAGCGGGAACTACGATCAGCAGTTCTTC.

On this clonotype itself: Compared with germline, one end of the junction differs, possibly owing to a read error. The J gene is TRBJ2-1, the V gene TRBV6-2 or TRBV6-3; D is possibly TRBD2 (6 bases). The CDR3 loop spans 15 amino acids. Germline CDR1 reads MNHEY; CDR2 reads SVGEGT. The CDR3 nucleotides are TGTACCAGCAGAGGTCCGGGACTCCCATCCAATGAGCAGTTCTTC. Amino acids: CTSRGPGLPSNEQFF.

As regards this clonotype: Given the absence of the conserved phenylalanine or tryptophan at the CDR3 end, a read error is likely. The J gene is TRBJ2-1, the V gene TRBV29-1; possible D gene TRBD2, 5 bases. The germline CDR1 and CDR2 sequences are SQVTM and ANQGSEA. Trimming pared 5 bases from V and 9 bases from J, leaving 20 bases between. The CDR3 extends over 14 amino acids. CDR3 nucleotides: TGCAGCGTTTATAGTGGGAGTCCCTTCAGTGAGCAGTTCTTA. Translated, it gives CSVYSGSPFSEQFL.

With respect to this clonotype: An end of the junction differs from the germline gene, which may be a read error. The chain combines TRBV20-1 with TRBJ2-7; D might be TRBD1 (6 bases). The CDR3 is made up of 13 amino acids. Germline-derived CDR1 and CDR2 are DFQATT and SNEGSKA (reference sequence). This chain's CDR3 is CSPRETRGHEQYF. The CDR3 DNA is TGCAGTCCTAGGGAGACCAGGGGCCACGAGCAGTACTTC.

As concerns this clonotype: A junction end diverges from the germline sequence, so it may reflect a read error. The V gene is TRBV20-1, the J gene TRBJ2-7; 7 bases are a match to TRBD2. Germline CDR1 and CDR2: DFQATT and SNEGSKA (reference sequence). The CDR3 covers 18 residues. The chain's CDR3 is CSARVVAGYKTDSYEQYF. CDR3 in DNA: TGTAGTGCTAGGGTGGTAGCGGGCTATAAGACTGACTCCTACGAGCAGTACTTC.

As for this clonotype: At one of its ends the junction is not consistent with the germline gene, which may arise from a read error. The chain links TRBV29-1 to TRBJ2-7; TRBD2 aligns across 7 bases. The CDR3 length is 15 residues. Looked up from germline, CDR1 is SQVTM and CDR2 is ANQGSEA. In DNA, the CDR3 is TGCAGCGTTGCTAACGCCGGGACTAACTCCGACGAGCAGTACTTC. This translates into CSVANAGTNSDEQYF.

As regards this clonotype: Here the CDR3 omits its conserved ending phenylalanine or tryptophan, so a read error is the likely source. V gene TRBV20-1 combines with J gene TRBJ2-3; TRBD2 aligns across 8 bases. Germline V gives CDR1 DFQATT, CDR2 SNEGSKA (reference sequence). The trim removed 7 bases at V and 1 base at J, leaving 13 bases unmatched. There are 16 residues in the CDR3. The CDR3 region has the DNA TGCAGTGTCGCGAGGGGGTTCGGGGGGGGCACAGATACGCAGTATTCT. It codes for CSVARGFGGGTDTQYS.

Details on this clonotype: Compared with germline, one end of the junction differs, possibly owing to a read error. In DNA form, the CDR3 reads TGTGACAGTAGCTCATATGTTCAGCTGGAAAACTCCTGCGAGCAGTACTTC. Its translation is CDSSSYVQLENSCEQYF. The rearrangement uses TRBV11-1 and TRBJ2-7; no firm D call. The CDR3 has 17 residues. CDR1 SGHAT and CDR2 FQDESV come from the germline V gene (reference sequence). Drawing the rest from reference TRBV11-1 and TRBJ2-7, the complete variable domain is EAEVAQSPRYKITEKSQAVAFWCDPISGHATLYWYRQILGQGPELLVQFQDESVVDDSQLPKDRFSAERLKGVDSTLKIQPAELGDSAMYLCDSSSYVQLENSCEQYFGPGTRLTVT.

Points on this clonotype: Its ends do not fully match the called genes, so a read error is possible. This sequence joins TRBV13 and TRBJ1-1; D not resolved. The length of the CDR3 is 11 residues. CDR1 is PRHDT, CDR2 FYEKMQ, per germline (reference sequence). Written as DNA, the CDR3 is TGCGCCAGCAACTGGATCACTGAAGCTTTCTTT. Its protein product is CASNWITEAFF.

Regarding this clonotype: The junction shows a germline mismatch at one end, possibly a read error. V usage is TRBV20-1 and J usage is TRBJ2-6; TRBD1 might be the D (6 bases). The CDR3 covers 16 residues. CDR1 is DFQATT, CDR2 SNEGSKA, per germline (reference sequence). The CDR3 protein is CSAGWDTDSGANVVTF. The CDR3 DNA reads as TGCAGTGCGGGTTGGGACACCGACTCTGGGGCCAACGTCGTGACTTTC.

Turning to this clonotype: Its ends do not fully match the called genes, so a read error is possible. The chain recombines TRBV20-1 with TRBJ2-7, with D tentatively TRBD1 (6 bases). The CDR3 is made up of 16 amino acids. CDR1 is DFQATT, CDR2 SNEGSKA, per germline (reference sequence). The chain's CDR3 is CSARDQKADSSYDQYF. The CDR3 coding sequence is TGCAGTGCTAGAGACCAAAAGGCGGACAGCTCCTACGATCAGTACTTC.

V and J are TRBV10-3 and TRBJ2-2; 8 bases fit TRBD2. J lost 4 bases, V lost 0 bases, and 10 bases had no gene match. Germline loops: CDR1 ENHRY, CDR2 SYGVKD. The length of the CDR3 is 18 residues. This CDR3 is CAISESTGGRTATGELFF. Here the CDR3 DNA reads TGTGCCATCAGTGAGTCGACGGGCGGGAGGACAGCCACCGGGGAGCTGTTTTTT.

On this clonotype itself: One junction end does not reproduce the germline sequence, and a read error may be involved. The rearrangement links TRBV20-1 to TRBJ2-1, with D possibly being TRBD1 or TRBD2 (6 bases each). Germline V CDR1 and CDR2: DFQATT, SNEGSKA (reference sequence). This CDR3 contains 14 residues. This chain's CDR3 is CRARLGGGYNEQFF. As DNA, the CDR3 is TGCAGAGCTAGGTTAGGGGGAGGCTACAATGAGCAGTTCTTC.

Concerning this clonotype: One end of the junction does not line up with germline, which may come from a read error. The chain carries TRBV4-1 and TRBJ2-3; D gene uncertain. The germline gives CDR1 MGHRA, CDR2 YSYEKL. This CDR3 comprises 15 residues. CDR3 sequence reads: CASSQGLYSTDTHYF. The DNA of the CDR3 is TGCGCCAGTAGTCAAGGGCTCTATAGCACAGATACGCATTATTTT.

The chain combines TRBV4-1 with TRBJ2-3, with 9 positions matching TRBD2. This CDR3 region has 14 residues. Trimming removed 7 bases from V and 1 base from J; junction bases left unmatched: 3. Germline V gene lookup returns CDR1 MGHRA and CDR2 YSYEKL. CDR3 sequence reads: CASIRTSGTDTQYF. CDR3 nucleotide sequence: TGCGCCAGCATCAGGACTAGCGGCACAGATACGCAGTATTTT.

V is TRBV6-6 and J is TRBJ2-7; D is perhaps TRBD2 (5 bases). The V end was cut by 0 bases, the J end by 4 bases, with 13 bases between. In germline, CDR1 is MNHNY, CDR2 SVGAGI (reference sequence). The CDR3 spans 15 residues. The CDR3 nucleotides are TGTGCCAGCAGTTACTCGACTATCAGGAGTTACGAGCAGTACTTC. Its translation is CASSYSTIRSYEQYF.